This T cell receptor beta chain was retrieved from a study of shared T cell receptors in the human thymus. Looked up from germline, CDR1 is SGDLS and CDR2 is YYNGEE. J was trimmed by 5 bases and V by 0 bases; bases with no gene match: 1. The CDR3 loop spans 13 amino acids. Some clones are missing from TCRdb's copy, which holds only in-frame ones; the method was immunoSEQ multiplex PCR. The sample includes about 710,000 clones, about 89% seen only once; the top ten take roughly 0.0094%. Another study also made use of these data, one on human thymus T cells. That paper notes: Each of the donors was a healthy Finnish infant who was undergoing open corrective cardiac surgery for congenital heart defects. During corrective heart surgery, resections were taken, and the thymus tissue came from them. Gene usage (both V and J) appeared biased in thymic and blood repertoires. Related work showed strongly overlapping thymic repertoires across unrelated individuals.

The J gene is TRBJ2-7, the V gene TRBV9; 8 bases are a match to TRBD2. The specimen was thymocytes. This receptor was identified in a boy in the first two years of life with a congenital heart defect. The CDR3 loop is CASSVAGGNEQYF. For the CDR3, the DNA is TGTGCCAGCAGCGTAGCGGGAGGGAACGAGCAGTACTTC.